This is a list of T cell receptor beta chains from one sample in a study of shared clonotypes between healthy human individuals. Only in-frame clones appear in the TCRdb table, and some are missing; sequencing was by immunoSEQ multiplex PCR. The table lists about 800,000 clones, just over 95% of them singletons. The sample was naive CD8+ T cells sorted from blood. The receptor set was obtained from a young man in good health. CDR3s include the opening cysteine and the closing phenylalanine or tryptophan. The D gene is left open where the match is weak. Clone size is shown for a subset of rows, as once, few, many or a class of expanded clone.

V	D	J	size	CDR3	DNA
TRBV4-1	NA	TRBJ2-7	NA	CASSQIGNSYEQYF	TGCGCCAGCAGCCAGATAGGCAACTCCTACGAGCAGTACTTC
TRBV29-1	TRBD2	TRBJ2-7	NA	CSVVGGRAAYEQYF	TGCAGCGTTGTTGGGGGGAGGGCCGCCTACGAGCAGTACTTC
TRBV29-1	TRBD1	TRBJ2-7	NA	CSVKDRDYEQYF	TGCAGCGTTAAGGACAGGGACTACGAGCAGTACTTC
TRBV2	TRBD1	TRBJ2-3	NA	CASRAGTGLGSTQYF	TGTGCCAGCAGAGCCGGGACAGGTTTAGGGTCGACGCAGTATTTT
TRBV29-1	TRBD1	TRBJ2-5	NA	CSVEVGDSQETQYF	TGCAGCGTTGAAGTGGGGGACAGCCAAGAGACCCAGTACTTC
TRBV2	TRBD2	TRBJ2-7	NA	CASTKTGLVGHEQYF	TGTGCCAGCACGAAGACGGGACTAGTGGGCCACGAGCAGTACTTC
TRBV19	NA	TRBJ2-7	NA	CASSSFQDYEQYF	TGTGCCAGTAGTTCATTCCAGGATTACGAGCAGTACTTC
TRBV5-1	TRBD1	TRBJ2-7	NA	CASSHRDSTYEQYF	TGCGCCAGCAGCCACCGGGACAGCACCTACGAGCAGTACTTC
TRBV9	TRBD2	TRBJ2-1	NA	CASSGGTSGIYNEQFF	TGTGCCAGCAGCGGTGGGACTAGCGGGATATACAATGAGCAGTTCTTC
TRBV6-1	TRBD1	TRBJ1-2	few	CASSEGQGLVGYTF	TGTGCCAGCAGTGAAGGACAGGGGTTGGTAGGCTACACCTTC
TRBV7-2	TRBD2	TRBJ2-3	NA	CASSLWGLAGGKDTQYF	TGTGCCAGCAGCTTATGGGGTCTAGCGGGAGGAAAAGATACGCAGTATTTT
TRBV9	NA	TRBJ2-3	NA	CASSAREGLRTDTQYF	TGTGCCAGCAGCGCCCGAGAGGGGCTCAGGACAGATACGCAGTATTTT
TRBV4-2	NA	TRBJ2-3	NA	CASSQDGSTDTQYF	TGTGCCAGCAGCCAAGATGGAAGCACAGATACGCAGTATTTT
TRBV15	NA	TRBJ2-1	NA	CATSRDRVASNEQFF	TGTGCCACCAGCAGAGATCGCGTAGCGAGCAATGAGCAGTTCTTC
TRBV6-5	NA	TRBJ2-7	NA	CASSYFPDTPEQYF	TGTGCCAGCAGTTATTTTCCAGACACTCCCGAGCAGTACTTC
TRBV19	NA	TRBJ2-7	NA	CASSIVPGHEQYF	TGTGCCAGTAGTATAGTCCCAGGCCACGAGCAGTACTTC
TRBV7-9	NA	TRBJ2-7	once	CASSLDFGASARQYF	TGTGCCAGCAGCTTAGATTTCGGGGCCTCGGCGAGGCAGTACTTC